Given below is one TCR beta chain in context. Assay: immunoSEQ multiplex PCR; the TCRdb copy retains only in-frame clones and omits some. The table includes tens of thousands of clones, 75% to 95% detected once. This entry comes from a study of OX40 agonist ivuxolimab in advanced cancers. CDR1 and CDR2 (germline): SGHRS, YFSETQ. This CDR3 has 15 amino acids. Trimming shortened V by 0 bases and J by 2 bases, and 12 bases separated the two germline ends. The source was CD4+ or CD8+ T cells sorted from blood, collected in a trial of the OX40 agonist ivuxolimab. V is TRBV5-1 and J is TRBJ2-7; D is tentatively TRBD1 or TRBD2 (5 bases each). This TCR was recovered from an adult with an advanced solid tumor such as melanoma, head and neck, liver or kidney cancer. This chain's CDR3 is CASSLEGPPTYEQYF. CDR3 in DNA: TGCGCCAGCAGCTTGGAGGGACCCCCCACCTACGAGCAGTACTTC.